This T cell receptor (beta chain) originates from a study of blood T cell repertoires in COVID-19. Study-level background: Acute-phase and convalescent COVID-19 samples originated in the United States, Italy and Spain. T cells, B-cell-depleted T cells, or PBMCs supplied cDNA or gDNA.

CDR3 length: 13 residues. V gave up 6 bases and J gave up 8 bases; unmatched junction bases: 5. Germline CDR1 SNHLY, CDR2 FYNNEI. Participants' reported clinical history set cohort assignment. TCRdb keeps only in-frame clones here, not all; method: immunoSEQ multiplex PCR. The repertoire holds about 170,000 clones, with 70% to 90% as singletons. The V and J genes are TRBV2 and TRBJ2-1; 9 nucleotides align to TRBD2. This TCR was sampled from a woman younger than 35 who had recovered from COVID-19. The sequencing sample was made of PBMCs or T cells enriched from blood (not recorded which). CDR3 sequence (DNA): TGTGCCAGCAGGGAAACTAGCGGGTATGAGCAGTTCTTC. Its translation: CASRETSGYEQFF.